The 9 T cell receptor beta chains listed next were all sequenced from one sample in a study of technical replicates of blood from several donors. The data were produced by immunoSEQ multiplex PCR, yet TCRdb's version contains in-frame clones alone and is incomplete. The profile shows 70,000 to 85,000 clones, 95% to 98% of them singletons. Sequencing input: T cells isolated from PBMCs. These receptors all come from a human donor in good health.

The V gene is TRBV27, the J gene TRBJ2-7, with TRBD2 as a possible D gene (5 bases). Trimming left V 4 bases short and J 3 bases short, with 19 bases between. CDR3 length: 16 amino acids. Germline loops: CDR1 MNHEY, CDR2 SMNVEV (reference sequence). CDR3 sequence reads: CASSWGGGNVLYEQYF. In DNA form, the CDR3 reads TGTGCCAGCAGTTGGGGTGGAGGTAATGTCCTCTACGAGCAGTACTTC.

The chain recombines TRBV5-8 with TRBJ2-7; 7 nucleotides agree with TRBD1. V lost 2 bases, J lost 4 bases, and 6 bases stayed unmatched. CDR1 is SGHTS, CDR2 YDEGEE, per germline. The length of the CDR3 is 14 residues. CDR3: CASSLQGMRYEQYF. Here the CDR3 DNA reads TGTGCCAGCAGCTTACAGGGGATGAGGTACGAGCAGTACTTC.

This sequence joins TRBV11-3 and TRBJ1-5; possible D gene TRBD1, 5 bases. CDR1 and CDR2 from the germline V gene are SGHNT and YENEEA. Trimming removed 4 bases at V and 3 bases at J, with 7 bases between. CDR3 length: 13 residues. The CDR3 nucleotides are TGTGCCAGCAGCTCACAGGTCAATCAGCCCCAGCATTTT. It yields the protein CASSSQVNQPQHF.

The CDR3, as DNA: TGTGCCAGCTCACCACCTCCGAGACAGCAACCTTCCTACGAGCAGTACTTC. Its translation: CASSPPPRQQPSYEQYF. The chain has TRBV18 and TRBJ2-7, with a weak D call TRBD1 (5 bases). Trimming took off 0 bases at V and 1 base at J, with 16 bases between the two ends. CDR3 length: 17 residues. Germline V gene sequence: CDR1 KGHSH, CDR2 LQKENI.

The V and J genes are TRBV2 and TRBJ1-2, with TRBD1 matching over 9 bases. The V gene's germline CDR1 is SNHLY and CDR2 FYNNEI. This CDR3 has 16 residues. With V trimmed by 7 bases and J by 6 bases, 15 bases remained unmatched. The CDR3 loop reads CASTEAPVGQGDGYTF. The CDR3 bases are TGTGCCAGCACCGAAGCCCCCGTGGGACAGGGAGATGGCTACACCTTC.

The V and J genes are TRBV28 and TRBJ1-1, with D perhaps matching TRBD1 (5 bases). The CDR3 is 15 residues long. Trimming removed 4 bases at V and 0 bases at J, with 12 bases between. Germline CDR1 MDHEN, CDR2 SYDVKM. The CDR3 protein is CASSYAGRMNTEAFF. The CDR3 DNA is TGTGCCAGCAGTTACGCAGGGCGAATGAACACTGAAGCTTTCTTT.

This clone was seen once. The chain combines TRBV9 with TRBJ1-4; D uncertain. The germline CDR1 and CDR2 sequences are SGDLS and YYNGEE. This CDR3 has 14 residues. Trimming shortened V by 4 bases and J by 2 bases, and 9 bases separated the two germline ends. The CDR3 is CASSPRTTNEKLFF. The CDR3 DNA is TGTGCCAGCAGCCCGCGGACTACTAATGAAAAACTGTTTTTT. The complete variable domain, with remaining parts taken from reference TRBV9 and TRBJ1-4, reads DSGVTQTPKHLITATGQRVTLRCSPRSGDLSVYWYQQSLDQGLQFLIQYYNGEERAKGNILERFSAQQFPDLHSELNLSSLELGDSALYFCASSPRTTNEKLFFGSGTQLSVL.

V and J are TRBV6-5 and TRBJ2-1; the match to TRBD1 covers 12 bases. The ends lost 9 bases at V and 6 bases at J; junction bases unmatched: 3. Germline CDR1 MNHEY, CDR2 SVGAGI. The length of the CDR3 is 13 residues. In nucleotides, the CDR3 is TGTGCCAGTGGGGACAGGGGGCTCAATGAGCAGTTCTTC. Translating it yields CASGDRGLNEQFF.

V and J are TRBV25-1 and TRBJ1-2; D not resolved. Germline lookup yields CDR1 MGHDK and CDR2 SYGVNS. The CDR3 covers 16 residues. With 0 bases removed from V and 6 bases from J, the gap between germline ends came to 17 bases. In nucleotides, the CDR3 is TGTGCCAGCAGTGAATATAGCCTGGCAGCTTCTGATGGCTACACCTTC. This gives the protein CASSEYSLAASDGYTF.